This T cell receptor (beta chain) was found in a study of blood T cell repertoires in COVID-19. Turning to the study itself: The United States, Italy and Spain were the sources of the acute and convalescent COVID-19 samples.

Germline V lookup: CDR1 ENHRY, CDR2 SYGVKD. V lost 7 bases, J lost 8 bases, and 9 bases stayed unmatched. The CDR3 is made up of 14 amino acids. The method was immunoSEQ multiplex PCR; TCRdb's version includes in-frame clones alone and lacks a portion of them. In the table there are about 170,000 clones, over 75% of which are singletons. Sequencing input: PBMCs or T cells enriched from blood (not recorded which). The V gene is TRBV10-3, the J gene TRBJ2-1; 9 bases agree with TRBD2. This TCR was sampled from a young woman who had recovered from COVID-19. The DNA for the CDR3 is TGTGCCATCAATTCCGGGACTAGCAAGCATGAGCAGTTCTTC. Translation gives CAINSGTSKHEQFF.